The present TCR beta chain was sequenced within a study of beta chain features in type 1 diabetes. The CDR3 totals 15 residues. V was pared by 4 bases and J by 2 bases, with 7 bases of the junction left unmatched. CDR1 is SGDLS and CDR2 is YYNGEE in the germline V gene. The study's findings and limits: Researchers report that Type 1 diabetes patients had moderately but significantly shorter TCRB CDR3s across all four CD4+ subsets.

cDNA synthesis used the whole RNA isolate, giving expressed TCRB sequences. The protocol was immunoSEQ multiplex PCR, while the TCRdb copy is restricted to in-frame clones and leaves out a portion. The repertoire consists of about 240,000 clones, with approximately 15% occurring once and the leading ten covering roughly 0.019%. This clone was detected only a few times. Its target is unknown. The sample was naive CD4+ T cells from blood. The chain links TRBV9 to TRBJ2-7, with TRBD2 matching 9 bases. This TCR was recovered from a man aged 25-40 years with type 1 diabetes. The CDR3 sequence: CASSFGTSTPYEQYF. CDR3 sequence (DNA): TGTGCCAGCAGCTTCGGGACTAGCACACCCTACGAGCAGTACTTC.